The following is a T cell receptor (beta chain) sequence with its context. Its matching antigen is unknown. Libraries were prepared by immunoSEQ multiplex PCR; TCRdb keeps only in-frame clonotypes and omits some of them. This sample yields around 140,000 clones, of which about 90% are seen a single time; about 3.5% belongs to the top ten. This CDR3 is built from 10 residues. In germline, CDR1 is MNHEY, CDR2 SVGAGI. The ends were cut back, 8 bases at V and 3 bases at J, with 5 bases in the middle. This entry comes from a study of T cell responses to AZD1222 COVID-19 vaccine. Study observations and caveats: At baseline, seropositivity was found in only 5 to 7 AZD1222 recipients.

The gene calls are TRBV6-5 and TRBJ2-7; D not resolved. The receptor was derived from an adult in good health. The sequencing here drew on peripheral blood, taken on day 0 of AZD1222 vaccination. The CDR3 coding sequence is TGTGCCAGCGCAAACTACGAGCAGTACTTC. Protein product: CASANYEQYF.